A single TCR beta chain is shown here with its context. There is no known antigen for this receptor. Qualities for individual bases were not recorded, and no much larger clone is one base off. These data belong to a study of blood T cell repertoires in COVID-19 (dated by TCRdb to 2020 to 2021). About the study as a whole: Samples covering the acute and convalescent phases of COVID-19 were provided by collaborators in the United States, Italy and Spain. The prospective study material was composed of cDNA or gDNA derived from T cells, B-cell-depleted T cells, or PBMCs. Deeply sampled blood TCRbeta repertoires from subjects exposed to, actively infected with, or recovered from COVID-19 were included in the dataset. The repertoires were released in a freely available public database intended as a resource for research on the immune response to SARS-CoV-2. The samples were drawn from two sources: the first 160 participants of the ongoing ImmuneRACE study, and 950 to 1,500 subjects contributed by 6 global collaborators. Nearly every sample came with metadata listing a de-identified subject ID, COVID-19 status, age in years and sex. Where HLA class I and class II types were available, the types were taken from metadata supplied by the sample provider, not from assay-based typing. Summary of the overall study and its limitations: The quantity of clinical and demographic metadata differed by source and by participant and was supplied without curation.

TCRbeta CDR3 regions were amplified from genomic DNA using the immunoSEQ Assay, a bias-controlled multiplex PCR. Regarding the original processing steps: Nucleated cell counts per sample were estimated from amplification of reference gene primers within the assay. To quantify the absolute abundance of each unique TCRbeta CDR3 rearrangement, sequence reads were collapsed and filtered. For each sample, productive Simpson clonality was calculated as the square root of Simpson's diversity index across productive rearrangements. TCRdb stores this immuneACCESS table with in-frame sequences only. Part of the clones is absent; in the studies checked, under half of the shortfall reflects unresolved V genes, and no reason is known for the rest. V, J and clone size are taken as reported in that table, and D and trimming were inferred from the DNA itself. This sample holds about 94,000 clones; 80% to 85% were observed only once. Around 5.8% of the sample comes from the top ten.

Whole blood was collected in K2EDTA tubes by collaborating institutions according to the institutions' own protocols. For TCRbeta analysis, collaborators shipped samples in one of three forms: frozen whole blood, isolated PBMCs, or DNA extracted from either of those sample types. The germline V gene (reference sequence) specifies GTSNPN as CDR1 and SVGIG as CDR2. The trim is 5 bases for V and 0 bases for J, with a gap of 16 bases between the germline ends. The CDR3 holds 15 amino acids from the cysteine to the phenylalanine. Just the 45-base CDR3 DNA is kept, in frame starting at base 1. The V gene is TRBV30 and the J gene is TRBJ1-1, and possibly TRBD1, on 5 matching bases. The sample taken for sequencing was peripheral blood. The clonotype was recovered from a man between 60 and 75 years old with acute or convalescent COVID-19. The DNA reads TGTGCCTGGGGGTCCAGGGCGGAAGTGAACACTGAAGCTTTCTTT. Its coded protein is CAWGSRAEVNTEAFF.